The 25 T cell receptor beta chains presented below share a single source sample, sequenced in a study of naive and memory T cell subsets. General study findings and limits: Naive repertoires, especially CD8, held a few larger clonotypes, possibly memory cells re-expressing CD45RA.

These TCRs' antigens remain unknown. The beta constant-region primer was an equimolar mix of two oligonucleotides covering TRBC1 and TRBC2. The ligated cDNA underwent four PCR rounds using SP2 and nested alpha and beta constant-region primers. TCRdb analysed the UMI-ligation and nested PCR reads with MiXCR anew, one entry per CDR3 protein. This sample has around 160,000 distinct CDR3 sequences, with over 20% found just once. Source material: naive CD4+ T cells from blood. These receptors came from a human donor in good health.

This clonotype was counted a few times. The chain joins TRBV20-1 to TRBJ2-1, with a tentative D call TRBD2 (6 bases). This CDR3 comprises 14 residues. V was shortened by 3 bases and J by 7 bases, with 16 bases between the two germline ends. CDR1 is DFQATT and CDR2 is SNEGSKA in the germline V gene (reference sequence). The CDR3 spells CSASPGGWGNEQFF. DNA of the CDR3: TGCAGTGCTAGCCCCGGGGGTTGGGGGAATGAGCAGTTCTTC.

The sample holds a few counts of this clonotype. This chain links TRBV7-2 with TRBJ1-6, with D maybe TRBD1 (6 bases). With 1 base removed from V and 7 bases from J, the gap between germline ends came to 8 bases. CDR1 and CDR2 from the germline V gene are SGHTA and FQGNSA. This CDR3 has 14 amino acids. The CDR3, as DNA: TGTGCCAGCAGCTTAGGACAGGAAAATTCACCCCTCCACTTT. Encoded protein: CASSLGQENSPLHF.

V usage is TRBV20-1 and J usage is TRBJ2-7; D is tentatively TRBD1 or TRBD2 (5 bases each). This CDR3 region has 15 residues. Trimming cost V 4 bases and J 7 bases, with 23 bases left between them. CDR1 and CDR2 from the germline V gene are DFQATT and SNEGSKA (reference sequence). CDR3 loop: CSANPYRDPGGEQYF. CDR3 coding DNA: TGCAGTGCTAACCCTTACCGGGACCCAGGCGGGGAGCAGTACTTC.

The chain employs TRBV28 and TRBJ2-5, with TRBD1 matching over 8 bases. This CDR3 comprises 16 residues. Germline assignment: CDR1 MDHEN and CDR2 SYDVKM. Germline trimming cut 3 bases from V and 2 bases from J; bases unmatched to any gene: 8. CDR3 DNA sequence: TGTGCCAGCAGTTTGAGACAGGGGACAACACAAGAGACCCAGTACTTC. The encoded protein is CASSLRQGTTQETQYF. The entire variable domain, with the rest obtained from reference TRBV28 and TRBJ2-5, is as follows: DVKVTQSSRYLVKRTGEKVFLECVQDMDHENMFWYRQDPGLGLRLIYFSYDVKMKEKGDIPEGYSVSREKKERFSLILESASTNQTSMYLCASSLRQGTTQETQYFGPGTRLLVL.

This chain joins TRBV20-1 and TRBJ2-2, with no clear D. CDR1 DFQATT and CDR2 SNEGSKA come from the germline V gene (reference sequence). Trimming removed 6 bases at V and 9 bases at J, with 11 bases between. The CDR3 is 11 amino acids. The CDR3 DNA reads as TGCAGTGCAAAGAGAAGATGGGAGCTGTTTTTT. Translated: CSAKRRWELFF.

The genes are TRBV12-3 or TRBV12-4 and TRBJ1-1, with 7 bases that match TRBD1. The CDR3 is made up of 15 amino acids. With 6 bases clipped from V and 2 bases from J, the junction kept 9 bases outside the gene matches. The CDR3 coding sequence is TGTGCCAGCAGGTCCGGGACAGTGGGAAACACTGAAGCTTTCTTT. Translated: CASRSGTVGNTEAFF.

Note on this clonotype: At one boundary the junction diverges from the germline segment, which might be a read error. The J gene is TRBJ1-2, the V gene TRBV29-1; possible D gene TRBD1, 6 bases. Germline V gives CDR1 SQVTM, CDR2 ANQGSEA. The CDR3 sequence is 13 residues long. The CDR3 sequence is CSVEIRGRYGHTF. CDR3 in DNA: TGCAGCGTTGAAATCAGGGGCCGATATGGCCACACCTTC.

This clonotype turned up a few times. V and J are TRBV29-1 and TRBJ2-1; 7 bases align to TRBD1. The V segment lost 4 bases and the J segment 7 bases; nucleotides outside the gene matches: 7. CDR1 and CDR2 from the germline V gene are SQVTM and ANQGSEA. This CDR3 is built from 13 residues. The CDR3 DNA sequence: TGCAGCGTTGGGTCTCACAGGGGTAATGAGCAGTTCTTC. This sequence encodes CSVGSHRGNEQFF.

V usage is TRBV6-5 and J usage is TRBJ2-7, with a tentative D call TRBD2 (5 bases). The germline gives CDR1 MNHEY, CDR2 SVGAGI. This CDR3 contains 14 residues. Between the trimmed V and J ends, which lost 5 bases and 5 bases, there was a span of 16 bases. CDR3 DNA: TGTGCCAGCAGTCGGACCGGACTTCCGAACGAGCAGTACTTC. Translating it yields CASSRTGLPNEQYF.

The V and J genes are TRBV18 and TRBJ2-5; D is perhaps TRBD1 or TRBD2 (5 bases each). This CDR3 region has 14 residues. V was pared by 0 bases and J by 5 bases, with 10 bases between. In germline, CDR1 is KGHSH, CDR2 LQKENI. The CDR3 here is CASSPPTGRETQYF. The CDR3 DNA reads TGTGCCAGCTCACCACCGACGGGGCGGGAGACCCAGTACTTC.

This clonotype showed up just a few times. This chain joins TRBV9 and TRBJ1-5; D not resolved. V lost 4 bases and J 0 bases, leaving 8 bases between the germline ends. From germline, CDR1 is SGDLS and CDR2 YYNGEE. The CDR3 has 14 amino acids. The CDR3 DNA is TGTGCCAGCAGCCTAGGGTATAGCAATCAGCCCCAGCATTTT. The encoded protein is CASSLGYSNQPQHF.

The sample holds many counts of this clonotype. The rearrangement joins TRBV28 to TRBJ2-7, with no clear D. The CDR3 spans 11 residues. Germline CDR1 MDHEN, CDR2 SYDVKM. The V end was cut by 5 bases, the J end by 1 base, with 3 bases between. The CDR3 loop is CASSASYEQYF. CDR3 nucleotide sequence: TGTGCCAGCAGTGCGTCCTACGAGCAGTACTTC.

V gene TRBV7-2 combines with J gene TRBJ2-3, with D perhaps matching TRBD2 (6 bases). Looked up from germline, CDR1 is SGHTA and CDR2 is FQGNSA. Trimming pared 0 bases from V and 0 bases from J, leaving 13 bases between. The CDR3 is 17 amino acids. CDR3 loop: CASSLAVTRASTDTQYF. CDR3 bases: TGTGCCAGCAGCTTAGCGGTGACTAGAGCTAGCACAGATACGCAGTATTTT. Variable domain in full (rest from reference TRBV7-2 and TRBJ2-3): GAGVSQSPSNKVTEKGKDVELRCDPISGHTALYWYRQSLGQGLEFLIYFQGNSAPDKSGLPSDRFSAERTGGSVSTLTIQRTQQEDSAVYLCASSLAVTRASTDTQYFGPGTRLTVL.

The rearrangement joins TRBV28 to TRBJ2-4, with 11 nucleotides matching TRBD2. V lost 5 bases, J lost 2 bases, and 2 bases stayed unmatched. Germline V gene lookup returns CDR1 MDHEN and CDR2 SYDVKM. This CDR3 is 15 amino acids long. CDR3 nucleotides: TGTGCCAGCAGTCTAGCGGGAGGCACCAAAAACATTCAGTACTTC. It translates to CASSLAGGTKNIQYF.

This clonotype came up once. The genes are TRBV12-5 and TRBJ2-2; 8 nucleotides agree with TRBD1. Per the germline V gene, CDR1 is LGHNT and CDR2 is FRNRAP. Trimming removed 0 bases from V and 6 bases from J; junction bases left unmatched: 15. The CDR3 has 19 residues. The CDR3 sequence is CASGLVLGTGSLGPGELFF. The CDR3 region has the DNA TGTGCTAGTGGTTTGGTACTTGGGACAGGAAGTTTGGGTCCCGGGGAGCTGTTTTTT.

This clonotype was detected only once. The rearrangement uses TRBV7-8 and TRBJ2-5, with 16 bases lining up with TRBD2. J gave up 5 bases and V 4 bases, and 10 bases lay outside the gene matches. The germline V gene encodes CDR1 SGHVS and CDR2 FQNEAQ. This CDR3 contains 18 residues. CDR3 in DNA: TGTGCCAGCAGCTCATTCCCGGGACTAGCGGGAGGGCCTGAGACCCAGTACTTC. Translated, it gives CASSSFPGLAGGPETQYF.

V and J are TRBV10-3 and TRBJ2-7; a weak D match, TRBD1 (5 bases). Trimming left V 0 bases short and J 6 bases short, with 6 bases between. From germline, CDR1 is ENHRY and CDR2 SYGVKD. CDR3 length equals 12 residues. CDR3 DNA sequence: TGTGCCATCAGTGAGTCTGGGGCCGAGCAGTACTTC. Translating it yields CAISESGAEQYF.

The genes are TRBV11-1 and TRBJ2-2, with D perhaps TRBD2 (6 bases). V was clipped by 5 bases and J by 3 bases, with 19 bases between them. Per the germline V gene, CDR1 is SGHAT and CDR2 is FQDESV (reference sequence). The CDR3 spans 17 residues. CDR3 region: CASSPPGGSGDTGELFF. The CDR3 nucleotides read TGTGCCAGCAGCCCCCCCGGCGGTAGCGGAGACACCGGGGAGCTGTTTTTT.

This clonotype has a count of ten or more. This chain connects TRBV6-1 to TRBJ2-1; D call uncertain. The length of the CDR3 is 15 residues. V lost 2 bases and J lost 0, with 8 bases in between. Per germline, CDR1 MNHNS and CDR2 SASEGT. The CDR3 region is CASSETGSSYNEQFF. CDR3 sequence (DNA): TGTGCCAGCAGTGAAACGGGTAGCTCCTACAATGAGCAGTTCTTC.

V gene TRBV7-8 combines with J gene TRBJ1-1; D call uncertain. CDR1 SGHVS and CDR2 FQNEAQ come from the germline V gene. Trimming pared 5 bases from V and 2 bases from J, leaving 15 bases between. The CDR3 has 15 residues. The CDR3 nucleotides are TGTGCCAGCAGCCGTAATTTGTGGGATAACACTGAAGCTTTCTTT. Amino acids: CASSRNLWDNTEAFF. The full variable domain, in which reference TRBV7-8 and TRBJ1-1 provide the parts outside the CDR3, is GAGVSQSPRYKVAKRGQDVALRCDPISGHVSLFWYQQALGQGPEFLTYFQNEAQLDKSGLPSDRFFAERPEGSVSTLKIQRTQQEDSAVYLCASSRNLWDNTEAFFGQGTRLTVV.

This clonotype was counted only a few times. J is TRBJ2-5 and V is TRBV18, with 8 bases identical to TRBD1. With 5 bases clipped from V and 3 bases from J, the junction kept 5 bases outside the gene matches. Germline values: CDR1 KGHSH, CDR2 LQKENI. This CDR3 has 14 residues. CDR3 amino acids: CASSTQGEEETQYF. The CDR3 nucleotides are TGTGCCAGCTCAACACAGGGGGAAGAAGAGACCCAGTACTTC.

This clonotype was seen a handful of times. The rearrangement joins TRBV29-1 to TRBJ1-1; perhaps TRBD1 as D (5 bases). This CDR3 is 13 amino acids long. CDR1 SQVTM and CDR2 ANQGSEA come from the germline V gene. Trimming removed 6 bases from V and 0 bases from J, with 11 bases in between. CDR3 coding DNA: TGCAGCGTCGCAGGGATCATGAACACTGAAGCTTTCTTT. Translated: CSVAGIMNTEAFF.

This clonotype came up a few times. The chain has TRBV29-1 and TRBJ2-7, with 7 bases aligning to TRBD1. V lost 6 bases to trimming and J lost 3 bases; unmatched junction nucleotides: 5. The CDR3 consists of 12 residues. Germline V gene data show CDR1 as SQVTM and CDR2 as ANQGSEA. The CDR3 coding sequence is TGCAGCGTCCGGGACAGTATCTACGAGCAGTACTTC. Amino acids: CSVRDSIYEQYF.

The rearrangement uses TRBV5-1 and TRBJ2-3; no definite D call. CDR1 SGHRS and CDR2 YFSETQ come from the germline V gene. The V gene lost 0 bases and the J gene lost 0 bases, with 11 bases spanning the gap. This CDR3 comprises 16 residues. The CDR3 nucleotides are TGCGCCAGCAGCTTGGTTCCCGGAACTAGCACAGATACGCAGTATTTT. It encodes CASSLVPGTSTDTQYF.

This clonotype was seen many times. The V and J genes are TRBV28 and TRBJ2-2; D unclear. Germline values: CDR1 MDHEN, CDR2 SYDVKM. Trimming removed 6 bases at V and 1 base at J, with 12 bases between. The CDR3 runs 15 residues. CDR3 residues: CASSPADLNTGELFF. The CDR3 nucleotides are TGTGCCAGCAGCCCAGCCGACTTGAACACCGGGGAGCTGTTTTTT.